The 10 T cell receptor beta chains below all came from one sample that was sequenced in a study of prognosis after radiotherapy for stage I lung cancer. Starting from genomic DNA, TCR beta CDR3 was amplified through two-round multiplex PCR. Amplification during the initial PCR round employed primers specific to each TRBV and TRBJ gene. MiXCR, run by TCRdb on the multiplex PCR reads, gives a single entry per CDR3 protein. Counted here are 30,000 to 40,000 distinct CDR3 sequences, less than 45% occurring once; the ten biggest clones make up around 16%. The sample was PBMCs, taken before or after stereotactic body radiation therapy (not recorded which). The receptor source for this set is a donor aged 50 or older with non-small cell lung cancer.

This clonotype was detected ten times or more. CDR3 DNA sequence: TGCAGTGCTAGGCTAAACACTGAAGCTTTCTTT. Its protein is CSARLNTEAFF. This chain uses TRBV20-1 with TRBJ1-1, with D hard to call. The germline V gene encodes CDR1 DFQATT and CDR2 SNEGSKA (reference sequence). This CDR3 region has 11 residues. The ends were cut back, 3 bases at V and 2 bases at J, with 4 bases in the middle.

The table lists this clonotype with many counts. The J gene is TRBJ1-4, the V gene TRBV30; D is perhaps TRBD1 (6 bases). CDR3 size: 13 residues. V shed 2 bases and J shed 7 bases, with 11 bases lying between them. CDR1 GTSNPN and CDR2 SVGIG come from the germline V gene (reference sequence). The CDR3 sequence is CAWSWGAREKLFF. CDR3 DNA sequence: TGTGCCTGGAGTTGGGGGGCGCGTGAAAAACTGTTTTTT.

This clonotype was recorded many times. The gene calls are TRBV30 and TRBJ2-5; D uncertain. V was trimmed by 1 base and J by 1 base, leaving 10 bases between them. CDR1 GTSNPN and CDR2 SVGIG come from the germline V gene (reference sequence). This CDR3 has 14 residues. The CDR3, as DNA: TGTGCCTGGAGTGACCCCCCGGGCCAAGAGACCCAGTACTTC. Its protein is CAWSDPPGQETQYF.

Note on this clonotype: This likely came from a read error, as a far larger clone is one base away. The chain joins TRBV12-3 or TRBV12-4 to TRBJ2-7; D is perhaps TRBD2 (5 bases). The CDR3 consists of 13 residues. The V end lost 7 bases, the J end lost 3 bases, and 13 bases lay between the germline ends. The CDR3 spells CASTFRGNYEQYF. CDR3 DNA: TGTGCCAGCACGTTCCGGGGAAACTACGAGCAGTACTTC.

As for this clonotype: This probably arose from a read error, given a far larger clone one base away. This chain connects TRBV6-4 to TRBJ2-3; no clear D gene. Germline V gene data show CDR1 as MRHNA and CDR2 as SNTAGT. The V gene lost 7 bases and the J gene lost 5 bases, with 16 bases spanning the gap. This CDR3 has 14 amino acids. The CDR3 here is CASTGSSFVDTQYF. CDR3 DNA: TGTGCCAGCACCGGCAGCTCTTTCGTAGATACGCAGTATTTT.

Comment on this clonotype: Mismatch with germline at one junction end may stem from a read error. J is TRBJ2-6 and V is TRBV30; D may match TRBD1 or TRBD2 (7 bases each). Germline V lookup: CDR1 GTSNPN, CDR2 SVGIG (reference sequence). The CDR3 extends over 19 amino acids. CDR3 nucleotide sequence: TGTGCCTGGAGCAGTAAGCGGGACAGAGTATACCAGCGGGCCAACGTCCCGACTTTC. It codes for CAWSSKRDRVYQRANVPTF.

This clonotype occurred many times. CDR3 nucleotide sequence: TGCGCCAGCAGCCAAGGGGACCGGGCAATCACAGATACGCAGTATTTT. This codes for CASSQGDRAITDTQYF. The chain couples TRBV4-1 to TRBJ2-3; perhaps D is TRBD1 or TRBD2 (5 bases each). Between the trimmed V and J ends, which lost 1 base and 2 bases, there was a span of 13 bases. Germline CDR1 reads MGHRA; CDR2 reads YSYEKL. The CDR3 length is 16 residues.

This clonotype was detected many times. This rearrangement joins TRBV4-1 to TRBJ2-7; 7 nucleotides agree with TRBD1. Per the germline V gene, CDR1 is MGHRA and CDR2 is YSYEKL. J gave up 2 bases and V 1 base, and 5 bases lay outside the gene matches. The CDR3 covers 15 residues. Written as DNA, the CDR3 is TGCGCCAGCAGCCAAGGCGGACAGGCGACCTACGAGCAGTACTTC. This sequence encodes CASSQGGQATYEQYF.

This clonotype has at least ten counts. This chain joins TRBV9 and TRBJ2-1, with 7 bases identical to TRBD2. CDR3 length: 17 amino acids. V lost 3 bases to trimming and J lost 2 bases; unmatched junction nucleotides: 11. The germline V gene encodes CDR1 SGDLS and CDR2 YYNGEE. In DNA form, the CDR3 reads TGTGCCAGCAGCGCGGTTCCGGCGGGGGAACCCTACAATGAGCAGTTCTTC. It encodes CASSAVPAGEPYNEQFF.

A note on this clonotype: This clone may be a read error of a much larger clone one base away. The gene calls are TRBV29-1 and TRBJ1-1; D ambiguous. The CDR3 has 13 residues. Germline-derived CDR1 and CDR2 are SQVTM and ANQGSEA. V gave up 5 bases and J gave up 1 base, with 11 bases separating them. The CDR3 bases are TGCAGCGTTTATACCCTTGGGAACACTGAAGCTTTCTTT. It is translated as CSVYTLGNTEAFF.